The 28 T cell receptor beta chains given below trace back to one sample, sequenced in a study of human thymus T cells. Produced via immunoSEQ multiplex PCR; TCRdb's table is partial and in-frame only. Here the sample spans around 45,000 clones, roughly 94% being singletons. Sequencing was done on a sample of blood. The source is a girl under three years old with a congenital heart defect but otherwise immunologically healthy.

The genes are TRBV28 and TRBJ2-7; TRBD2 is a possible D gene (6 bases). V was shortened by 8 bases and J by 2 bases, with 13 bases between the two germline ends. The CDR3 has 13 residues. Germline V gives CDR1 MDHEN, CDR2 SYDVKM. This chain's CDR3 is CASSGGTTYEQYF. CDR3 coding DNA: TGTGCCAGCTCCGGCGGGACGACCTACGAGCAGTACTTC.

The rearrangement links TRBV5-1 to TRBJ2-3; D unresolved. The CDR3 sequence is 12 residues long. Trimming pared 4 bases from V and 2 bases from J, leaving 5 bases between. CDR1 is SGHRS, CDR2 YFSETQ, per germline. The CDR3 region has the DNA TGCGCCAGCAGCGGATCCACAGATACGCAGTATTTT. Amino acid sequence: CASSGSTDTQYF.

The gene calls are TRBV4-1 and TRBJ1-2; D gene unclear. The CDR3 is 13 amino acids. V lost 1 base and J lost 4, with 7 bases in between. CDR1 is MGHRA and CDR2 is YSYEKL in the germline V gene. The CDR3 here is CASSQGAAYGYTF. CDR3 nucleotide sequence: TGCGCCAGCAGCCAAGGGGCTGCCTATGGCTACACCTTC.

This rearrangement joins TRBV20-1 to TRBJ2-1, with unresolved D. V was trimmed by 0 bases and J by 8 bases, leaving 5 bases between them. CDR3 size: 11 residues. Germline assignment: CDR1 DFQATT and CDR2 SNEGSKA (reference sequence). Here the CDR3 reads CSAREVDEQFF. The DNA of the CDR3 is TGCAGTGCTAGAGAGGTCGATGAGCAGTTCTTC.

The chain links TRBV14 to TRBJ1-2; no reliable D call. This CDR3 has 12 amino acids. In germline, CDR1 is SGHDN, CDR2 FVKESK. V lost 4 bases, J lost 8 bases, and 11 bases lay in between. The CDR3 DNA reads TGTGCCAGCAGCCCCATCAGCGGCGGCTACACCTTC. Its protein product is CASSPISGGYTF.

This rearrangement joins TRBV10-1 to TRBJ2-1, with TRBD2 matching 7 bases. The CDR3 length is 19 residues. V lost 3 bases, J lost 0 bases, and 14 bases stayed unmatched. Germline V lookup: CDR1 WNHNN, CDR2 SYGVQD (reference sequence). CDR3 protein: CASSDGGISGLHSYNEQFF. CDR3 DNA sequence: TGCGCCAGCAGTGACGGGGGGATTAGCGGTCTCCACTCCTACAATGAGCAGTTCTTC.

V and J are TRBV30 and TRBJ2-1; D is uncertain. CDR1 GTSNPN and CDR2 SVGIG come from the germline V gene (reference sequence). Trimming took 3 bases from V and 5 from J, leaving 11 bases between them. The CDR3 covers 13 residues. The CDR3 protein is CAWRAGYNNEQFF. The CDR3 nucleotides are TGTGCCTGGAGGGCCGGATATAACAATGAGCAGTTCTTC. The whole variable domain, remainder taken from reference TRBV30 and TRBJ2-1, is SQTIHQWPATLVQPVGSPLSLECTVEGTSNPNLYWYRQAAGRGLQLLFYSVGIGQISSEVPQNLSASRPQDRQFILSSKKLLLSDSGFYLCAWRAGYNNEQFFGPGTRLTVL.

The chain employs TRBV18 and TRBJ2-1; a possible D gene is TRBD1 (7 bases). The CDR3 runs to 19 residues. Trimming removed 3 bases at V and 1 base at J, with 22 bases between. Germline lookup yields CDR1 KGHSH and CDR2 LQKENI. The CDR3 DNA is TGTGCCAGCTCACCGGAGGCGGGACAGATTTATTTTTCCTACAATGAGCAGTTCTTC. Protein sequence: CASSPEAGQIYFSYNEQFF.

The chain is built from TRBV9 and TRBJ1-2, with TRBD1 matching over 8 bases. The CDR3 has 15 residues. The trim removed 3 bases at V and 7 bases at J, leaving 11 bases unmatched. Germline CDR1 SGDLS, CDR2 YYNGEE. The CDR3 protein is CASSAQGVGRVGYTF. The DNA for the CDR3 is TGTGCCAGCAGCGCACAGGGGGTCGGGAGGGTTGGCTACACCTTC.

The genes are TRBV7-9 and TRBJ2-1, with 8 bases fitting TRBD2. The CDR3 covers 16 residues. CDR1 and CDR2 (germline): SEHNR, FQNEAQ (reference sequence). Trimming cost V 2 bases and J 3 bases; bases outside gene matches: 6. The CDR3 sequence is CASSLWREDIYNEQFF. The CDR3 DNA sequence: TGTGCCAGCAGCTTATGGCGGGAGGACATCTACAATGAGCAGTTCTTC. The variable domain in full, with the rest retrieved from reference TRBV7-9 and TRBJ2-1, is DTGVSQNPRHKITKRGQNVTFRCDPISEHNRLYWYRQTLGQGPEFLTYFQNEAQLEKSRLLSDRFSAERPKGSFSTLEIQRTEQGDSAMYLCASSLWREDIYNEQFFGPGTRLTVL.

The chain is built from TRBV7-2 and TRBJ2-7; the D gene is possibly TRBD1 (5 bases). Germline CDR1 SGHTA, CDR2 FQGNSA. Trimming cost V 5 bases and J 2 bases, with 10 bases left between them. There are 13 residues in the CDR3. In DNA, the CDR3 is TGTGCCAGCAGCCAAGGGGCAACCTACGAGCAGTACTTC. Amino acid sequence: CASSQGATYEQYF.

This clone appeared once. V is TRBV27 and J is TRBJ2-6, with TRBD1 identical over 9 bases. The CDR3 extends over 16 amino acids. J lost 3 bases, V lost 6 bases, and 6 bases had no gene match. Per the germline V gene, CDR1 is MNHEY and CDR2 is SMNVEV (reference sequence). CDR3 residues: CASSSGTGFGANVLTF. CDR3 bases: TGTGCCAGCAGCTCCGGGACAGGGTTTGGGGCCAACGTCCTGACTTTC.

The genes are TRBV4-3 and TRBJ1-1; unclear D gene. CDR3 length: 14 amino acids. Trimming shortened V by 4 bases and J by 6 bases, and 15 bases separated the two germline ends. Germline V lookup: CDR1 LGHNA, CDR2 YSLEER. The CDR3 is CASSPLAVGAEAFF. The DNA of the CDR3 is TGCGCCAGCAGCCCGTTGGCAGTTGGCGCTGAAGCTTTCTTT.

The count of this clone is one. This rearrangement joins TRBV7-9 to TRBJ2-1; the D gene is possibly TRBD2 (6 bases). The CDR3 sequence is 13 residues long. V gave up 3 bases and J gave up 4 bases, with 7 bases separating them. From germline, CDR1 is SEHNR and CDR2 FQNEAQ (reference sequence). The CDR3 DNA is TGTGCCAGCAGCTTGGACTATTACAATGAGCAGTTCTTC. Its translation: CASSLDYYNEQFF.

This chain links TRBV27 with TRBJ2-3; D might be TRBD2 (5 bases). Looked up from germline, CDR1 is MNHEY and CDR2 is SMNVEV (reference sequence). Trimming cost V 7 bases and J 7 bases, with 21 bases left between them. The CDR3 consists of 15 residues. The DNA of the CDR3 is TGTGCCAGCATTGGTGGCGGGCCGGAAGTTAATACGCAGTATTTT. It specifies CASIGGGPEVNTQYF.

This chain links TRBV27 with TRBJ2-2, with 9 bases fitting TRBD1. V shed 10 bases, J shed 3 bases, and the junction held 9 bases outside the gene matches. The CDR3 sequence is 15 residues long. Germline assignment: CDR1 MNHEY and CDR2 SMNVEV (reference sequence). In nucleotides, the CDR3 is TGTGCCACCAAAGCCGGGACAGGGCACACCGGGGAGCTGTTTTTT. Protein: CATKAGTGHTGELFF.

This chain uses TRBV28 with TRBJ2-7, with D unresolved. The CDR3 is 14 residues long. V was shortened by 4 bases and J by 3 bases, with 13 bases between the two germline ends. The V gene's germline CDR1 is MDHEN and CDR2 SYDVKM. This CDR3 reads CASSYWTDLYEQYF. CDR3 bases: TGTGCCAGCAGTTACTGGACGGACCTCTACGAGCAGTACTTC.

The gene calls are TRBV6-4 and TRBJ1-3; maybe TRBD1 (6 bases). The CDR3 length is 12 residues. CDR1 is MRHNA, CDR2 SNTAGT, per germline. The ends were cut back, 11 bases at V and 0 bases at J, with 8 bases in the middle. The CDR3 here is CALGASGNTIYF. CDR3 coding DNA: TGTGCCCTGGGGGCCTCTGGAAACACCATATATTTT.

This chain joins TRBV4-1 and TRBJ2-1; possible D gene TRBD2, 5 bases. Germline V gene lookup returns CDR1 MGHRA and CDR2 YSYEKL. Trimming took 4 bases from V and 5 from J, leaving 27 bases between them. CDR3 length equals 19 residues. Here the CDR3 DNA reads TGCGCCAGCAGCCCAGCCCCGGGGTCTGCGCCTGAATCTAACAATGAGCAGTTCTTC. Protein sequence: CASSPAPGSAPESNNEQFF.

V is TRBV4-1 and J is TRBJ2-1; 8 bases align to TRBD2. CDR3 length: 15 amino acids. V trimming: 4 bases; J trimming: 6 bases; junction bases outside the gene matches: 8. CDR1 is MGHRA and CDR2 is YSYEKL in the germline V gene. The CDR3 region has the DNA TGCGCCAGCAGCCCTCGAAGCGGGAGTCGCAATGAGCAGTTCTTC. Translation gives CASSPRSGSRNEQFF.

The chain recombines TRBV30 with TRBJ2-7; D possibly corresponds to TRBD2 (6 bases). The CDR3 has 15 residues. CDR1 is GTSNPN and CDR2 is SVGIG in the germline V gene (reference sequence). The ends were cut back, 0 bases at V and 2 bases at J, with 14 bases in the middle. The CDR3 sequence: CAWSVGGSGAYEQYF. As DNA, the CDR3 is TGTGCCTGGAGTGTTGGAGGGTCCGGAGCCTACGAGCAGTACTTC.

The chain recombines TRBV5-1 with TRBJ1-4; 9 bases align to TRBD1. The CDR3 is 15 amino acids. Germline loops: CDR1 SGHRS, CDR2 YFSETQ. The V segment lost 7 bases and the J segment 1 base; nucleotides outside the gene matches: 5. The CDR3 DNA reads as TGCGCCAGCGGCAGACAGGGGGTAACTAATGAAAAACTGTTTTTT. Translating it yields CASGRQGVTNEKLFF.

V gene TRBV30 combines with J gene TRBJ2-1; the match to TRBD2 covers 13 bases. The J segment lost 10 bases and the V segment lost 6 bases, leaving 9 bases of the junction unmatched. Germline V gene sequence: CDR1 GTSNPN, CDR2 SVGIG (reference sequence). This CDR3 is built from 14 residues. The CDR3 is CACQGLAGRWEQFF. In DNA form, the CDR3 reads TGTGCCTGCCAGGGACTAGCGGGAAGGTGGGAGCAGTTCTTC.

This chain joins TRBV27 and TRBJ1-2; 7 nucleotides align to TRBD1. The germline V gene has CDR1 MNHEY and CDR2 SMNVEV (reference sequence). This CDR3 contains 16 residues. The V segment lost 0 bases and the J segment 3 bases; nucleotides outside the gene matches: 7. The DNA for the CDR3 is TGTGCCAGCAGTTTATCTCGGACAGGAGTGGACTATGGCTACACCTTC. It codes for CASSLSRTGVDYGYTF.

The V gene is TRBV10-3, the J gene TRBJ1-5, with D maybe TRBD1 (5 bases). Trimming took off 7 bases at V and 2 bases at J, with 21 bases between the two ends. This CDR3 has 17 amino acids. CDR1 is ENHRY, CDR2 SYGVKD, per germline. The CDR3 loop reads CAIISGATYKGNQPQHF. The CDR3 region has the DNA TGTGCCATCATTTCCGGGGCTACTTACAAGGGCAATCAGCCCCAGCATTTT.

The chain employs TRBV10-3 and TRBJ1-5; D is unresolved. Between the trimmed V and J ends, which lost 5 bases and 2 bases, there was a span of 13 bases. In germline, CDR1 is ENHRY, CDR2 SYGVKD. The CDR3 has 15 residues. The CDR3 protein is CAISSGRGGNQPQHF. The CDR3 DNA reads TGTGCCATCAGTTCCGGCCGGGGAGGCAATCAGCCCCAGCATTTT.

The CDR3 DNA sequence: TGTGCCAGCAGTGAATTCGCGAATTCACCCCTCCACTTT. Encoded protein: CASSEFANSPLHF. This rearrangement joins TRBV25-1 to TRBJ1-6; D unclear. Looked up from germline, CDR1 is MGHDK and CDR2 is SYGVNS. Deletions cut 1 base from V and 7 bases from J, with 5 bases between. The CDR3 length is 13 residues.

The rearrangement uses TRBV7-9 and TRBJ1-1; maybe TRBD1 (6 bases). CDR1 is SEHNR, CDR2 FQNEAQ, per germline (reference sequence). CDR3 length equals 13 residues. Deletions cut 5 bases from V and 6 bases from J, with 13 bases between. CDR3 DNA: TGTGCCAGCAGCCCCACAGGGACTCCTGAAGCTTTCTTT. Translating gives CASSPTGTPEAFF.